This T cell receptor beta chain was captured in a study of T cells after yellow fever vaccination. Using its own MiXCR run on the 5' RACE reads, TCRdb lists one record per CDR3 protein. This sample has roughly 500,000 distinct CDR3 sequences, with around 21% found just once. This clonotype was found a few times. The CDR3 is 12 amino acids. Germline assignment: CDR1 DFQATT and CDR2 SNEGSKA (reference sequence). Deletions cut 3 bases from V and 4 bases from J, with 10 bases between. This chain uses TRBV20-1 with TRBJ2-7; D remains unclear. This receptor was taken from a man aged 25-45 years who received the YFV17D yellow fever vaccine. The sample consisted of PBMCs, taken 15 days after the yellow fever booster vaccination. CDR3 bases: TGCAGTGCTAGGCTAGTGGGTTACGAGCAGTACTTC. It encodes CSARLVGYEQYF.